These 30 T cell receptor beta chains were sequenced from one sample in a study of blood T cell repertoires in COVID-19 (dated by TCRdb to 2018 to 2021). Library preparation employed the immunoSEQ multiplex PCR assay. TCRdb took this table from immuneACCESS and kept in-frame rearrangements with V and J called. Such tables lack part of the clones; where checked against another copy, unresolved V genes explain under half of the gap, and the rest is unexplained. For this sample the table gives approximately 240,000 clones, of which 86% were detected only once. The leading ten clones occupy roughly 3.2% of the sample. Specimen: PBMCs or T cells enriched from blood (not recorded which). The receptor source for this set is a woman between 50 and 59 years old in a cohort exposed to, infected with or recovered from COVID-19 (not recorded which).

Here the CDR3 reads CASSQTGGNYGYTF. The CDR3 nucleotides are TGCGCCAGCAGCCAGACAGGGGGTAACTATGGCTACACCTTC. The chain recombines TRBV4-3 with TRBJ1-2; 9 bases fit TRBD1. With V trimmed by 3 bases and J by 1 base, 0 bases remained unmatched. CDR3 length: 14 amino acids. In germline, CDR1 is LGHNA, CDR2 YSLEER.

This chain connects TRBV29-1 to TRBJ1-2, with 9 bases identical to TRBD1. V lost 4 bases and J lost 6; bases outside the gene matches: 12. CDR1 and CDR2 (germline): SQVTM, ANQGSEA. The CDR3 is 15 amino acids. The CDR3 loop is CSVGSPGQGIHGYTF. CDR3 bases: TGCAGCGTTGGTTCCCCGGGACAGGGAATCCATGGCTACACCTTC.

The gene calls are TRBV7-2 and TRBJ2-1; 9 bases are a match to TRBD2. The germline V gene encodes CDR1 SGHTA and CDR2 FQGNSA. The CDR3 runs to 15 residues. V lost 2 bases, J lost 2 bases, and 1 base stayed unmatched. This CDR3 is CASSLLAGTYNEQFF. CDR3 nucleotides: TGTGCCAGCAGCTTACTAGCGGGAACCTACAATGAGCAGTTCTTC. The whole variable domain, filled in from reference TRBV7-2 and TRBJ2-1, reads GAGVSQSPSNKVTEKGKDVELRCDPISGHTALYWYRQSLGQGLEFLIYFQGNSAPDKSGLPSDRFSAERTGGSVSTLTIQRTQQEDSAVYLCASSLLAGTYNEQFFGPGTRLTVL.

This clone was detected once. This rearrangement joins TRBV30 to TRBJ1-6; no clear D gene. CDR1 and CDR2 from the germline V gene are GTSNPN and SVGIG (reference sequence). The germline V and J ends were trimmed by 6 bases and 8 bases, with 17 bases remaining between them. This CDR3 spans 14 amino acids. Here the CDR3 reads CACLTEAWDSPLHF. The CDR3 region has the DNA TGTGCCTGCCTCACGGAGGCCTGGGATTCACCCCTCCACTTT. The whole variable domain, remainder taken from reference TRBV30 and TRBJ1-6, is SQTIHQWPATLVQPVGSPLSLECTVEGTSNPNLYWYRQAAGRGLQLLFYSVGIGQISSEVPQNLSASRPQDRQFILSSKKLLLSDSGFYLCACLTEAWDSPLHFGNGTRLTVT.

This chain connects TRBV21-1 to TRBJ2-5; TRBD1 reflects the table's D call only, with no check against the DNA. TRBV21-1 constitutes a pseudogene. This CDR3 is built from 18 residues. The chain's CDR3 is CASSNWPMFRGQGETQYF. CDR3 coding DNA: TGTGCCAGCAGCAATTGGCCCATGTTTCGCGGACAGGGGGAGACCCAGTACTTC.

This rearrangement joins TRBV7-2 to TRBJ1-1; 11 bases map to TRBD1. Germline CDR1 and CDR2: SGHTA and FQGNSA. Unmatched junction bases numbered 6, after V lost 5 bases and J lost 7 bases. The CDR3 has 14 residues. Written as DNA, the CDR3 is TGTGCCAGCAGCCTGGACAGGGGGCCAGGTGAAGCTTTCTTT. Translated: CASSLDRGPGEAFF.

V and J are TRBV7-2 and TRBJ1-3; TRBD1 matches 8 bases. The germline gives CDR1 SGHTA, CDR2 FQGNSA. The CDR3 has 16 residues. Losses at the gene ends were 2 bases for V and 2 bases for J; bases not matched to a gene: 5. CDR3 bases: TGTGCCAGCAGCTTACCCCAGGGGGCAACTGGAAACACCATATATTTT. Protein product: CASSLPQGATGNTIYF.

The V gene is TRBV28, the J gene TRBJ1-4; D gene uncertain. The V gene's germline CDR1 is MDHEN and CDR2 SYDVKM. CDR3 size: 14 residues. The germline V and J ends were trimmed by 6 bases and 6 bases, with 14 bases remaining between them. As DNA, the CDR3 is TGTGCCAGCAGGCCAGGATCTGCCCATGAAAAACTGTTTTTT. Translating it yields CASRPGSAHEKLFF.

The chain joins TRBV4-3 to TRBJ2-3, with TRBD1 matching over 8 bases. CDR1 LGHNA and CDR2 YSLEER come from the germline V gene. The CDR3 is 15 amino acids. V lost 3 bases, J lost 3 bases, and 5 bases stayed unmatched. Written as DNA, the CDR3 is TGCGCCAGCAGCCAGCAGACAGGGGATACAGATACGCAGTATTTT. It is translated as CASSQQTGDTDTQYF.

The chain uses TRBV27 and TRBJ1-6; a possible D gene is TRBD1 (6 bases). Germline V gene data show CDR1 as MNHEY and CDR2 as SMNVEV (reference sequence). With 2 bases removed from V and 9 bases from J, the gap between germline ends came to 14 bases. There are 15 residues in the CDR3. The CDR3 DNA reads as TGTGCCAGCAGTTTAACTACAGGGAGGGGTTCACCCCTCCACTTT. Amino acid sequence: CASSLTTGRGSPLHF.

This clone was detected only once. The same CDR3 can be traced to other DNA sequences in this sample. This sequence joins TRBV7-2 and TRBJ1-1; D ambiguous. Deletions cut 6 bases from V and 1 base from J, with 9 bases between. This CDR3 is built from 13 residues. Germline V gene lookup returns CDR1 SGHTA and CDR2 FQGNSA. CDR3 DNA: TGTGCCAGCAGTTCGACTTGGAACACTGAAGCTTTCTTT. This codes for CASSSTWNTEAFF.

There are a few counts of this clone. This rearrangement joins TRBV10-2 to TRBJ2-5, with D possibly being TRBD1 (5 bases). The germline V gene has CDR1 WSHSY and CDR2 SAAADI. The V end was cut by 2 bases, the J end by 4 bases, with 5 bases between. The CDR3 extends over 12 amino acids. The CDR3 protein is CASSEQGETQYF. The CDR3 DNA reads TGCGCCAGCAGTGAGCAGGGAGAGACCCAGTACTTC.

The chain combines TRBV5-1 with TRBJ1-3, with D unclear. V was clipped by 2 bases and J by 3 bases, with 6 bases between them. The CDR3 consists of 13 residues. Germline CDR1 and CDR2: SGHRS and YFSETQ. CDR3 amino acids: CASSFEGGNTIYF. In DNA form, the CDR3 reads TGCGCCAGCAGCTTTGAGGGTGGAAACACCATATATTTT. The full variable domain, its missing parts supplied by reference TRBV5-1 and TRBJ1-3, is KAGVTQTPRYLIKTRGQQVTLSCSPISGHRSVSWYQQTPGQGLQFLFEYFSETQRNKGNFPGRFSGRQFSNSRSEMNVSTLELGDSALYLCASSFEGGNTIYFGEGSWLTVV.

The V and J genes are TRBV6-5 and TRBJ1-2, with D unclear. This CDR3 has 14 amino acids. Germline assignment: CDR1 MNHEY and CDR2 SVGAGI. V lost 10 bases, J lost 4 bases, and 19 bases lay in between. CDR3 region: CATSGFVVGYGYTF. Written as DNA, the CDR3 is TGTGCCACCTCGGGATTTGTAGTGGGCTATGGCTACACCTTC.

The gene calls are TRBV29-1 and TRBJ1-1; D unclear. Germline assignment: CDR1 SQVTM and CDR2 ANQGSEA. Between the trimmed V and J ends, which lost 4 bases and 2 bases, there was a span of 11 bases. CDR3 size: 13 residues. CDR3 sequence reads: CSVVLQLNTEAFF. The CDR3 bases are TGCAGCGTTGTTTTACAGCTTAACACTGAAGCTTTCTTT.

The chain joins TRBV30 to TRBJ2-3; perhaps TRBD2 as D (5 bases). Trimming removed 3 bases at V and 4 bases at J, with 11 bases between. This CDR3 has 13 amino acids. In germline, CDR1 is GTSNPN, CDR2 SVGIG (reference sequence). The CDR3 reads CAWRVAGADTQYF. The DNA of the CDR3 is TGTGCCTGGAGAGTGGCCGGGGCAGATACGCAGTATTTT. The full variable domain, in which reference TRBV30 and TRBJ2-3 provide the parts outside the CDR3, is SQTIHQWPATLVQPVGSPLSLECTVEGTSNPNLYWYRQAAGRGLQLLFYSVGIGQISSEVPQNLSASRPQDRQFILSSKKLLLSDSGFYLCAWRVAGADTQYFGPGTRLTVL.

This clone appeared once. The rearrangement links TRBV30 to TRBJ2-5; 8 bases line up with TRBD2. The CDR3 loop spans 13 amino acids. V lost 5 bases to trimming and J lost 9 bases; unmatched junction nucleotides: 11. Germline loops: CDR1 GTSNPN, CDR2 SVGIG (reference sequence). The CDR3 here is CAWARGDQGAQYF. The DNA for the CDR3 is TGTGCCTGGGCGCGGGGGGACCAAGGGGCCCAGTACTTC.

J is TRBJ2-7 and V is TRBV19; 9 nucleotides match TRBD1. The germline gives CDR1 LNHDA, CDR2 SQIVND (reference sequence). CDR3 length: 13 amino acids. V lost 9 bases and J lost 3; bases outside the gene matches: 6. CDR3: CASGTGSVYEQYF. The CDR3, as DNA: TGTGCCAGCGGGACAGGGAGCGTCTACGAGCAGTACTTC.

The chain joins TRBV5-4 to TRBJ2-5; D not resolved. V dropped 4 bases and J dropped 5 bases, with 9 bases sitting between them. CDR3 length: 12 residues. Germline V gene data show CDR1 as SGHNT and CDR2 as YYREEE (reference sequence). For the CDR3, the DNA is TGTGCCAGCAGCCCAGGATGGGAGACCCAGTACTTC. Its translation is CASSPGWETQYF.

In its sample, this clone was seen a few times. This sample also contains other DNA sequences that code for the same CDR3. The chain uses TRBV7-2 and TRBJ1-1, with D uncertain. The CDR3 extends over 13 amino acids. Deletions cut 5 bases from V and 1 base from J, with 8 bases between. CDR1 is SGHTA, CDR2 FQGNSA, per germline. The CDR3 nucleotides are TGTGCCAGCAGCCTCAGACAGAACACTGAAGCTTTCTTT. This codes for CASSLRQNTEAFF.

This rearrangement joins TRBV28 to TRBJ2-7; 7 nucleotides line up with TRBD1. Germline CDR1 MDHEN, CDR2 SYDVKM. With V trimmed by 8 bases and J by 0 bases, 13 bases remained unmatched. This CDR3 spans 16 amino acids. The CDR3 nucleotides are TGTGCCAGCTCCCGGAGGACAGGCTTGAGCTCCTACGAGCAGTACTTC. It codes for CASSRRTGLSSYEQYF.

The chain couples TRBV29-1 to TRBJ2-7; D might be TRBD2 (6 bases). This CDR3 spans 14 amino acids. V lost 4 bases to trimming and J lost 1 base, with 14 bases between them. The germline gives CDR1 SQVTM, CDR2 ANQGSEA. CDR3 sequence: CSVAFGGRSYEQYF. As DNA, the CDR3 is TGCAGCGTTGCATTCGGGGGAAGGTCCTACGAGCAGTACTTC.

V usage is TRBV28 and J usage is TRBJ1-2; 8 bases fit TRBD1. V shed 6 bases, J shed 5 bases, and the junction held 11 bases outside the gene matches. Germline CDR1 and CDR2: MDHEN and SYDVKM. The CDR3 runs 15 residues. The CDR3 DNA is TGTGCCAGCAGCCTACCCGGACAGGGAATTTATGGCTACACCTTC. It codes for CASSLPGQGIYGYTF.

The rearrangement uses TRBV28 and TRBJ1-2; maybe TRBD1 (5 bases). The CDR3 has 12 residues. Germline V lookup: CDR1 MDHEN, CDR2 SYDVKM. V was cut by 1 base and J by 9 bases, with 9 bases left in between. The CDR3 sequence: CASSLSGVSYTF. DNA of the CDR3: TGTGCCAGCAGTTTATCGGGGGTGAGCTACACCTTC.

V and J are TRBV18 and TRBJ1-1; weak D call: TRBD1 (5 bases). Deletions cut 6 bases from V and 7 bases from J, with 18 bases between. This CDR3 has 14 amino acids. Germline V gene sequence: CDR1 KGHSH, CDR2 LQKENI. The CDR3, as DNA: TGTGCCAGCTCCAACTATGGGGGGGTGTTTGAAGCTTTCTTT. As protein: CASSNYGGVFEAFF.

The chain recombines TRBV30 with TRBJ2-7, with TRBD1 identical over 9 bases. The CDR3 sequence is 13 residues long. CDR1 is GTSNPN, CDR2 SVGIG, per germline (reference sequence). The V and J ends lost 2 bases and 6 bases, in that order; junction bases with no gene match: 5. CDR3 sequence: CAWSIGTGTEQYF. The CDR3 DNA reads as TGTGCCTGGAGTATCGGGACAGGGACCGAGCAGTACTTC. The variable domain in full, completed from reference TRBV30 and TRBJ2-7, reads SQTIHQWPATLVQPVGSPLSLECTVEGTSNPNLYWYRQAAGRGLQLLFYSVGIGQISSEVPQNLSASRPQDRQFILSSKKLLLSDSGFYLCAWSIGTGTEQYFGPGTRLTVT.

The chain uses TRBV4-2 and TRBJ2-4; possible D gene TRBD2, 6 bases. The V gene's germline CDR1 is LGHNA and CDR2 YNFKEQ. V was cut by 3 bases and J by 0 bases, with 18 bases left in between. The length of the CDR3 is 18 residues. The CDR3 loop is CASSQALNGGLAKNIQYF. The DNA of the CDR3 is TGTGCCAGCAGCCAGGCCCTCAACGGGGGACTAGCCAAAAACATTCAGTACTTC.

The chain recombines TRBV6-4 with TRBJ1-1; D is undetermined. Germline CDR1 and CDR2: MRHNA and SNTAGT. Trimming cost V 2 bases and J 5 bases, with 15 bases left between them. The CDR3 runs to 15 residues. The CDR3, as DNA: TGTGCCAGCAGTGACGCTTCTAACAGATTAACTGAAGCTTTCTTT. The encoded protein is CASSDASNRLTEAFF.

In its sample, this clone was seen a few times. The genes are TRBV19 and TRBJ1-2; no definite D call. Per the germline V gene, CDR1 is LNHDA and CDR2 is SQIVND (reference sequence). Deletions cut 3 bases from V and 4 bases from J, with 15 bases between. CDR3 length: 15 amino acids. The CDR3 nucleotides are TGTGCCAGTAGTATTGATCCCGCCGCGGCCTATGGCTACACCTTC. This gives the protein CASSIDPAAAYGYTF. Using reference TRBV19 and TRBJ1-2 for the parts outside the CDR3, the full variable domain is DGGITQSPKYLFRKEGQNVTLSCEQNLNHDAMYWYRQDPGQGLRLIYYSQIVNDFQKGDIAEGYSVSREKKESFPLTVTSAQKNPTAFYLCASSIDPAAAYGYTFGSGTRLTVV.

The chain carries TRBV5-1 and TRBJ1-3, with D possibly being TRBD1 (6 bases). V lost 0 bases and J lost 4, with 8 bases in between. Germline values: CDR1 SGHRS, CDR2 YFSETQ. This CDR3 region has 14 residues. The CDR3 DNA reads TGCGCCAGCAGCTTGGAACAGGGAGGAAACACCATATATTTT. Protein: CASSLEQGGNTIYF.